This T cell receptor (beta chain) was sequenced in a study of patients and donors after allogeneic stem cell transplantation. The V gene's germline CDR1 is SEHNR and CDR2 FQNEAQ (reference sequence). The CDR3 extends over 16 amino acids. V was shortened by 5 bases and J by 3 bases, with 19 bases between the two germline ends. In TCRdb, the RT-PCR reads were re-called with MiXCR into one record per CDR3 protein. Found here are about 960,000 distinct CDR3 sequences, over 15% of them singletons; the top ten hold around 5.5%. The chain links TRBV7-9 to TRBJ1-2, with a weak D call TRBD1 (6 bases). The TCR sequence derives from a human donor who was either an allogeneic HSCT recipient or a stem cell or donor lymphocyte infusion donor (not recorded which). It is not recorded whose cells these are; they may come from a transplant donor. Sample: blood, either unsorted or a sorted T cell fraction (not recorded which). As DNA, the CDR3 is TGTGCCAGCAGCCCCCCCCTAGGGGGGCTCCACTATGGCTACACCTTC. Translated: CASSPPLGGLHYGYTF.